These 23 T cell receptor beta chains share one sample of origin, sequenced in a study of CD8 T cells in ankylosing spondylitis. In TCRdb, the 5' RACE reads were re-called with MiXCR into one record per CDR3 protein. The table records roughly 150,000 distinct CDR3 sequences, 8.5% to 10% of them present only once. Sequenced material: blood, either unsorted or a sorted T cell fraction (not recorded which). The source of these receptors is a female donor with ankylosing spondylitis or in good health (not recorded which).

CDR3 amino acids: CASRMIAGGPGEQYF. CDR3 coding DNA: TGCGCCAGCAGAATGATAGCGGGAGGGCCTGGCGAGCAGTACTTC. V usage is TRBV4-1 and J usage is TRBJ2-7, with 11 positions matching TRBD2. This CDR3 region has 15 residues. With V trimmed by 6 bases and J by 6 bases, 10 bases remained unmatched. From germline, CDR1 is MGHRA and CDR2 YSYEKL.

This clonotype has a count of ten or more. This chain joins TRBV9 and TRBJ2-7; TRBD1 might be the D (6 bases). Trimming removed 3 bases from V and 1 base from J, with 11 bases in between. This CDR3 has 14 amino acids. Germline CDR1 and CDR2: SGDLS and YYNGEE. CDR3: CASSADSGSYEQYF. As DNA, the CDR3 is TGTGCCAGCAGCGCGGACAGTGGGTCCTACGAGCAGTACTTC.

The gene calls are TRBV7-3 and TRBJ1-1, with 7 bases fitting TRBD1. V was clipped by 5 bases and J by 6 bases; unmatched bases: 9. From germline, CDR1 is SGHTA and CDR2 FQGTGA. The CDR3 sequence is 14 residues long. CDR3 loop: CASSPRQGPPEAFF. The CDR3 DNA is TGTGCCAGCAGCCCCCGACAGGGACCTCCTGAAGCTTTCTTT. Together with reference TRBV7-3 and TRBJ1-1, the CDR3 gives the full variable domain: GAGVSQTPSNKVTEKGKYVELRCDPISGHTALYWYRQSLGQGPEFLIYFQGTGAADDSGLPNDRFFAVRPEGSVSTLKIQRTERGDSAVYLCASSPRQGPPEAFFGQGTRLTVV.

This clonotype has a handful of counts. The CDR3 loop is CASSLGLAALNEQFF. As DNA, the CDR3 is TGTGCCAGCAGCTTGGGACTAGCAGCTCTCAATGAGCAGTTCTTC. V gene TRBV5-5 combines with J gene TRBJ2-1; 7 bases map to TRBD2. Germline assignment: CDR1 SGHKS and CDR2 YYEKEE (reference sequence). With V trimmed by 0 bases and J by 6 bases, 6 bases remained unmatched. This CDR3 spans 15 amino acids.

The table lists this clonotype with many counts. The rearrangement links TRBV10-3 to TRBJ2-3; 10 bases align to TRBD2. After removal of 1 base from V and 3 bases from J, the junction contained 7 bases not matched to a gene. The CDR3 length is 17 residues. Germline CDR1 is ENHRY and CDR2 is SYGVKD. The CDR3 DNA reads as TGTGCCATCAGTGAGTGGCTAGCGGGAGAGCGGACAGATACGCAGTATTTT. Translating it yields CAISEWLAGERTDTQYF.

This clonotype showed up just a few times. CDR3 sequence reads: CASRGQAVGYEQYF. The CDR3 bases are TGTGCCAGCAGAGGACAGGCAGTTGGTTACGAGCAGTACTTC. This sequence joins TRBV5-6 and TRBJ2-7; TRBD1 aligns across 7 bases. Germline loops: CDR1 SGHDT, CDR2 YYEEEE. This CDR3 comprises 14 residues. J was trimmed by 4 bases and V by 5 bases; bases with no gene match: 9.

This clonotype was counted ten times or more. The gene calls are TRBV7-9 and TRBJ2-1; 14 bases agree with TRBD2. Germline CDR1 and CDR2: SEHNR and FQNEAQ (reference sequence). V lost 5 bases to trimming and J lost 8 bases; unmatched junction nucleotides: 8. The CDR3 totals 16 residues. CDR3 protein: CASSTSGLAGADEQFF. The CDR3 nucleotides are TGTGCCAGCAGCACCTCGGGACTAGCGGGAGCAGATGAGCAGTTCTTC.

This clonotype was detected only a few times. This chain uses TRBV9 with TRBJ2-1; no reliable D call. The CDR3 runs 14 residues. The germline V gene encodes CDR1 SGDLS and CDR2 YYNGEE. The germline V and J ends were trimmed by 0 bases and 3 bases, with 7 bases remaining between them. For the CDR3, the DNA is TGTGCCAGCAGCGTAGCACAGTTCTACAATGAGCAGTTCTTC. It yields the protein CASSVAQFYNEQFF.

This clonotype appeared many times. The J gene is TRBJ2-1, the V gene TRBV12-3 or TRBV12-4; a possible D gene is TRBD2 (5 bases). This CDR3 is 13 amino acids long. The germline V and J ends were trimmed by 1 base and 7 bases, with 8 bases remaining between them. In DNA, the CDR3 is TGTGCCAGCAGTTTAGGCCGCGGGAATGAGCAGTTCTTC. Encoded protein: CASSLGRGNEQFF.

This clonotype was observed a handful of times. The chain uses TRBV6-4 and TRBJ2-1; tentatively, D is TRBD1 (6 bases). From germline, CDR1 is MRHNA and CDR2 SNTAGT. Trimming cost V 9 bases and J 3 bases, with 18 bases left between them. CDR3 size: 15 residues. The CDR3 sequence: CARRSGAPVYNEQFF. The CDR3 bases are TGTGCCAGGCGCTCAGGGGCGCCTGTCTACAATGAGCAGTTCTTC.

A few counts support this clonotype. This rearrangement joins TRBV27 to TRBJ2-2; D might be TRBD2 (5 bases). The CDR3 has 13 residues. Per the germline V gene, CDR1 is MNHEY and CDR2 is SMNVEV (reference sequence). V gave up 7 bases and J gave up 0 bases, with 6 bases separating them. As DNA, the CDR3 is TGTGCCAGCATGGAGGCGAACACCGGGGAGCTGTTTTTT. Encoded protein: CASMEANTGELFF.

This chain joins TRBV7-6 and TRBJ1-5; possible D gene TRBD1, 6 bases. Trimming took off 4 bases at V and 2 bases at J, with 12 bases between the two ends. The CDR3 contains 15 residues. The V gene's germline CDR1 is SGHVS and CDR2 FNYEAQ. The CDR3 DNA follows: TGTGCCAGCAGCTCCCTTGCAGGGGGCAATCAGCCCCAGCATTTT. Protein sequence: CASSSLAGGNQPQHF.

Within the sample, this clonotype is large. The chain combines TRBV13 with TRBJ2-1; the D gene is possibly TRBD2 (6 bases). This CDR3 region has 15 residues. With 0 bases removed from V and 2 bases from J, the gap between germline ends came to 8 bases. Germline V gene sequence: CDR1 PRHDT, CDR2 FYEKMQ (reference sequence). The CDR3 DNA reads as TGTGCCAGCAGCTTAGGAGGGAGGCCCTACAATGAGCAGTTCTTC. This translates into CASSLGGRPYNEQFF.

The J gene is TRBJ2-2, the V gene TRBV20-1, with 10 bases matching TRBD1. Germline CDR1 reads DFQATT; CDR2 reads SNEGSKA (reference sequence). This CDR3 has 19 residues. Unmatched junction bases numbered 11, after V lost 0 bases and J lost 1 base. CDR3 sequence: CSARDPIYGQGVNTGELFF. CDR3 DNA sequence: TGCAGTGCTAGAGACCCGATCTACGGACAGGGGGTGAACACCGGGGAGCTGTTTTTT.

This clonotype was observed a few times. This chain uses TRBV9 with TRBJ1-1; D gene unclear. V lost 1 base, J lost 1 base, and 8 bases lay in between. This CDR3 is built from 14 residues. Germline-derived CDR1 and CDR2 are SGDLS and YYNGEE. The CDR3 nucleotides are TGTGCCAGCAGCGTAAAGGCTGGGAACACTGAAGCTTTCTTT. Encoded protein: CASSVKAGNTEAFF. The variable domain in full, with the rest retrieved from reference TRBV9 and TRBJ1-1, is DSGVTQTPKHLITATGQRVTLRCSPRSGDLSVYWYQQSLDQGLQFLIQYYNGEERAKGNILERFSAQQFPDLHSELNLSSLELGDSALYFCASSVKAGNTEAFFGQGTRLTVV.

CDR3 residues: CASSLATGKREGTDTQYF. The CDR3 DNA reads as TGTGCCAGCAGCTTAGCCACTGGGAAGCGGGAGGGCACAGATACGCAGTATTTT. The chain is built from TRBV11-1 and TRBJ2-3, with 9 bases aligning to TRBD2. CDR1 is SGHAT and CDR2 is FQDESV in the germline V gene (reference sequence). This CDR3 is 18 amino acids long. The V segment lost 0 bases and the J segment 1 base; nucleotides outside the gene matches: 8.

CDR3 coding DNA: TGTGCCAGCAGTTCCGGGACTAGCGGGAGGTACTTC. The encoded protein is CASSSGTSGRYF. V gene TRBV12-3 or TRBV12-4 combines with J gene TRBJ2-7, with 14 bases fitting TRBD2. Germline trimming cut 4 bases from V and 12 bases from J; bases unmatched to any gene: 2. The CDR3 loop spans 12 amino acids.

This chain connects TRBV20-1 to TRBJ2-7, with 10 bases that match TRBD1. V dropped 0 bases and J dropped 6; count of bases not matched to a gene: 5. Germline assignment: CDR1 DFQATT and CDR2 SNEGSKA (reference sequence). The CDR3 covers 14 residues. The CDR3 DNA reads TGCAGTGCTAGAGATGGGGACAGGGGTGCCGAGCAGTACTTC. Protein product: CSARDGDRGAEQYF.

This clonotype appeared a few times. This chain connects TRBV5-6 to TRBJ2-1; no reliable D call. This CDR3 contains 12 residues. V dropped 0 bases and J dropped 13 bases, with 11 bases sitting between them. The V gene's germline CDR1 is SGHDT and CDR2 YYEEEE. The CDR3 loop reads CASSLGPKLQFF. The CDR3 region has the DNA TGTGCCAGCAGCTTGGGACCGAAGTTACAGTTCTTC.

This clonotype was found many times. This rearrangement joins TRBV4-3 to TRBJ2-5; D gene unclear. The CDR3 covers 13 residues. Germline lookup yields CDR1 LGHNA and CDR2 YSLEER. V was trimmed by 4 bases and J by 4 bases, leaving 10 bases between them. CDR3 sequence reads: CASSPVERETQYF. DNA of the CDR3: TGCGCCAGCAGCCCGGTTGAACGAGAGACCCAGTACTTC.

The sample holds a few counts of this clonotype. The V call is TRBV19, the J call TRBJ1-2, with a weak D call TRBD1 (6 bases). The V gene's germline CDR1 is LNHDA and CDR2 SQIVND (reference sequence). The CDR3 has 15 residues. Between the trimmed V and J ends, which lost 5 bases and 3 bases, there was a span of 16 bases. CDR3 DNA sequence: TGTGCCAGTAGTTACAGCACAGGGACGGACTATGGCTACACCTTC. Translated: CASSYSTGTDYGYTF.

In its sample, this clonotype was seen a few times. The V call is TRBV7-9, the J call TRBJ1-5; D not certain. V lost 1 base, J lost 1 base, and 5 bases lay in between. Germline CDR1 reads SEHNR; CDR2 reads FQNEAQ (reference sequence). This CDR3 is built from 14 residues. The CDR3 DNA reads as TGTGCCAGCAGCTTAGTGGGAAGCAATCAGCCCCAGCATTTT. Amino acid sequence: CASSLVGSNQPQHF.

This chain connects TRBV7-9 to TRBJ2-2; 8 bases agree with TRBD1. The CDR3 is 15 amino acids. The V gene end was trimmed by 5 bases and the J gene end by 6 bases; junction bases not matched to a gene: 8. CDR1 and CDR2 from the germline V gene are SEHNR and FQNEAQ (reference sequence). The CDR3 region has the DNA TGTGCCAGCAGCGTCGGACAGGGATGGGCCGGGGAGCTGTTTTTT. The encoded protein is CASSVGQGWAGELFF.